The rows below give T cell receptor beta chains drawn from one sample of a study of T cells of healthy individuals. TCRdb passed the 5' RACE reads through MiXCR, listing each CDR3 protein once. The sample lists about 96,000 distinct CDR3 sequences; roughly 18% were seen once. Every receptor here comes from a human donor in good health. CDR3s include the opening cysteine and the closing phenylalanine or tryptophan. A D gene is named only where the DNA matches it firmly. Clone size is stated in some rows and not others, as once, few, many or a class when expanded.

D	size	V	J	DNA	CDR3
NA	NA	TRBV5-5	TRBJ2-7	TGTGCCAGCAGCTACACGGGATCGCTTGAGCAGTACTTC	CASSYTGSLEQYF
TRBD2	NA	TRBV20-1	TRBJ2-7	TGCAGTGCTAGGACTAGCGGGGGGCACTACGAGCAGTACTTC	CSARTSGGHYEQYF
NA	few	TRBV7-3	TRBJ2-3	TGTGCCAGCAGCTTAAATGGACGCCTGACTAGCACAGATACGCAGTATTTT	CASSLNGRLTSTDTQYF
NA	many	TRBV20-1	TRBJ2-3	TGCAGCGTCTTGTCGGGAGTGGGTACAGATACGCAGTATTTT	CSVLSGVGTDTQYF
NA	few	TRBV18	TRBJ1-5	TGTGCCAGCTCACTCCCAGGGGTAATGCAGCCCCAGCATTTT	CASSLPGVMQPQHF
TRBD1	NA	TRBV27	TRBJ2-1	TGTGCCAGCAGTTCGACAGGGGGTCCAAATGAGCAGTTCTTC	CASSSTGGPNEQFF
NA	few	TRBV21-1	TRBJ2-4	TGTGCCGCAGAACGGACTCCTCCTCTAGCCAAAAACATTCAGTACTTC	CAAERTPPLAKNIQYF
NA	NA	TRBV29-1	TRBJ1-1	TGCAGCGTTAAAGGGGCTTCGAACACTGAAGCTTTCTTT	CSVKGASNTEAFF
NA	NA	TRBV6-5	TRBJ2-3	TGTGCCAGCAGTTACTCCCTAGCTCCCACAGATACGCAGTATTTT	CASSYSLAPTDTQYF
TRBD2	few	TRBV5-3	TRBJ2-1	TGTGCCAGAAGCTTGGTGACTAGCCGGAATACTAATGAGCAGTTCTTC	CARSLVTSRNTNEQFF
NA	NA	TRBV5-5	TRBJ2-1	TGTGCCAGCAGCTTACAGGTGGGGTACAATGAGCAGTTCTTC	CASSLQVGYNEQFF
NA	NA	TRBV12-3/TRBV12-4	TRBJ2-5	TGTGCCAGCAGTTCGATAGCGGAACAAGAGACCCAGTACTTC	CASSSIAEQETQYF
NA	few	TRBV28	TRBJ2-2	TGTGCCAGCAGCAGGGCGGGTTACACCGGGGAGCTGTTTTTT	CASSRAGYTGELFF
TRBD1	many	TRBV24-1	TRBJ1-1	TGTGCCACCAGTGATTGTGGCAGGGGGTGCACTGAAGCTTTCTTT	CATSDCGRGCTEAFF
NA	many	TRBV4-3	TRBJ2-3	TGCGCCAGCAGCCAAGGGTGGGTAGGAGCAGATACGCAGTATTTT	CASSQGWVGADTQYF
NA	NA	TRBV6-5	TRBJ2-5	TGTGCCAGCCGGCGGACCGTCGAAGAGACCCAGTACTTC	CASRRTVEETQYF
NA	few	TRBV7-9	TRBJ2-7	TGTGCCAGCAGCTTAGCTCCCTGGGTTACAGGGTTAAGCTCCAACGAGCAGTACTTC	CASSLAPWVTGLSSNEQYF
NA	few	TRBV7-2	TRBJ2-7	TGTGCCAGCAGCTTAGATGGCACCTACGAGCAGTACTTC	CASSLDGTYEQYF
TRBD2	NA	TRBV29-1	TRBJ2-1	TGCAGCGTCTCCCTAGCGGGCAGGACCTACAATGAGCAGTTCTTC	CSVSLAGRTYNEQFF
NA	many	TRBV6-5	TRBJ1-1	TGTGCCAGCAGTTACGTCTCGGGTGGGACTGAAGCTTTCTTT	CASSYVSGGTEAFF
NA	few	TRBV6-6	TRBJ2-1	TGTGCCAGCAGTTCCGGGCTAGCGAGAAATGAGCAGTTCTTC	CASSSGLARNEQFF
TRBD1	NA	TRBV5-1	TRBJ2-2	TGTGCCAGCAGCCTAAGGGACAGGGACGCCGGGGAGCTGTTTTTT	CASSLRDRDAGELFF
TRBD1	few	TRBV10-3	TRBJ2-1	TGTGCCATCGGGTGGGACAGGGTGGATGAGCAGTTCTTC	CAIGWDRVDEQFF
TRBD1	few	TRBV7-2	TRBJ1-2	TGTGCCAGCAGCCGGAAGGACAGGGTCTACGGCTACACCTTC	CASSRKDRVYGYTF
NA	many	TRBV7-9	TRBJ1-5	TGTGCCAGCAGCTTTAACAATCAGCCCCAGCATTTT	CASSFNNQPQHF
NA	NA	TRBV20-1	TRBJ2-2	TGCAGTGCTAGAGAGAACACCGGGGAGCTGTTTTTT	CSARENTGELFF
NA	few	TRBV6-4	TRBJ1-5	TGTGCCAGCAGCCCAGGGTCGACTCAGCCCCAGCATTTT	CASSPGSTQPQHF
NA	NA	TRBV19	TRBJ2-1	TGTGCCAGTAGTATGACGCTATTCAATGAGCAGTTCTTC	CASSMTLFNEQFF
TRBD1	few	TRBV10-3	TRBJ1-1	TGTGCCATCAGTTCGGGACAGGGAATCACTGAAGCTTTCTTT	CAISSGQGITEAFF
TRBD2	many	TRBV4-3	TRBJ2-3	TGCGCCAGCAGCCAAGGGCTAGCGGGAGTCATAGGAGATACGCAGTATTTT	CASSQGLAGVIGDTQYF
TRBD2	few	TRBV7-2	TRBJ2-5	TGTGCCAGCAGCTTAGAGTGGACTAGAGAGACCCAGTACTTC	CASSLEWTRETQYF
NA	NA	TRBV5-1	TRBJ2-7	TGCGCCAGCAGCTTGGTTGCGACAGTCTCCTACGAGCAGTACTTC	CASSLVATVSYEQYF